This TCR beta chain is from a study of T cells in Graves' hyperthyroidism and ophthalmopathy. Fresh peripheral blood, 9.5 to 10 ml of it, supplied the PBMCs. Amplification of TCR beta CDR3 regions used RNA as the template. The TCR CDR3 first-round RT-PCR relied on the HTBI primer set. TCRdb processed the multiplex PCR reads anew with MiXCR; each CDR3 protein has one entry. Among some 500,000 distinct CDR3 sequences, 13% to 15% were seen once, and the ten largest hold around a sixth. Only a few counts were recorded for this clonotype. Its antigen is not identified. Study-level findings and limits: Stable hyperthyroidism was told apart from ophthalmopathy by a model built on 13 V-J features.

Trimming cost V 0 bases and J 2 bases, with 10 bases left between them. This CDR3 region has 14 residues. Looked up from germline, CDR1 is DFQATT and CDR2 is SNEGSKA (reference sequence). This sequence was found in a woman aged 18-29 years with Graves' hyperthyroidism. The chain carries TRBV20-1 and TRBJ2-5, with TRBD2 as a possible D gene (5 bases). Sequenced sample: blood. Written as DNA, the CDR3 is TGCAGTGCTAGAGATCGAGGGTCGCAAGAGACCCAGTACTTC. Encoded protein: CSARDRGSQETQYF.